Shown below are 9 T cell receptor beta chains from a single sample sequenced in a study of immune evolution from preneoplasia to lung adenocarcinoma. Assay: immunoSEQ multiplex PCR; the TCRdb copy retains only in-frame clones and omits some. The sample includes fewer than 4,500 clones, over 70% of them seen just once. The sample was FFPE minimally invasive lung adenocarcinoma tissue. These receptors were obtained from a person between 55 and 80 years old with lung adenocarcinoma.

This clone appeared once. The rearrangement uses TRBV28 and TRBJ2-7; 9 bases align to TRBD1. The CDR3 has 15 residues. The germline V gene encodes CDR1 MDHEN and CDR2 SYDVKM. V dropped 6 bases and J dropped 4; count of bases not matched to a gene: 10. CDR3 residues: CASRPPGQGQYEQYF. In DNA form, the CDR3 reads TGTGCCAGCAGGCCTCCGGGACAGGGCCAATACGAGCAGTACTTC. The variable domain in full, completed from reference TRBV28 and TRBJ2-7, reads DVKVTQSSRYLVKRTGEKVFLECVQDMDHENMFWYRQDPGLGLRLIYFSYDVKMKEKGDIPEGYSVSREKKERFSLILESASTNQTSMYLCASRPPGQGQYEQYFGPGTRLTVT.

In this sample, this clone turned up once. This chain connects TRBV7-2 to TRBJ1-5, with D tentatively TRBD1 (6 bases). The germline V and J ends were trimmed by 3 bases and 7 bases, with 19 bases remaining between them. This CDR3 region has 16 residues. Germline CDR1 reads SGHTA; CDR2 reads FQGNSA. CDR3 in DNA: TGTGCCAGCAGCTTGGAGGGGGGTTTCTCGAGGCAGCCCCAGCATTTT. Translated, it gives CASSLEGGFSRQPQHF. Full variable domain (outside the CDR3, taken from reference TRBV7-2 and TRBJ1-5): GAGVSQSPSNKVTEKGKDVELRCDPISGHTALYWYRQSLGQGLEFLIYFQGNSAPDKSGLPSDRFSAERTGGSVSTLTIQRTQQEDSAVYLCASSLEGGFSRQPQHFGDGTRLSIL.

The chain has TRBV5-1 and TRBJ2-7, with D uncertain. Looked up from germline, CDR1 is SGHRS and CDR2 is YFSETQ. The CDR3 totals 12 residues. Trimming left V 0 bases short and J 3 bases short, with 4 bases between. Here the CDR3 DNA reads TGCGCCAGCAGCTTGGCTTTCTACGAGCAGTACTTC. Residues: CASSLAFYEQYF.

This clone was found a few times. CDR3 sequence reads: CASSQGGGNNYGYTF. DNA for the CDR3: TGCGCCAGCAGCCAAGGGGGGGGCAATAACTATGGCTACACCTTC. The chain couples TRBV4-1 to TRBJ1-2, with a tentative D call TRBD1 (6 bases). CDR1 and CDR2 from the germline V gene are MGHRA and YSYEKL. The CDR3 runs 15 residues. V gave up 1 base and J gave up 1 base, with 10 bases separating them.

V gene TRBV7-2 combines with J gene TRBJ2-2; 15 bases fit TRBD2. V gave up 4 bases and J gave up 9 bases; unmatched junction bases: 15. This CDR3 spans 19 amino acids. Germline values: CDR1 SGHTA, CDR2 FQGNSA. The CDR3 sequence is CASSSGLAGGAPRSRELFF. The CDR3 region has the DNA TGTGCCAGCAGCTCGGGACTAGCGGGGGGTGCACCGCGGAGTAGGGAGCTGTTTTTT.

This sequence joins TRBV27 and TRBJ2-2; D possibly corresponds to TRBD2 (6 bases). V lost 0 bases and J lost 5, with 10 bases in between. This CDR3 region has 15 residues. Germline V CDR1 and CDR2: MNHEY, SMNVEV (reference sequence). The DNA for the CDR3 is TGTGCCAGCAGTTTATCGGCTCGGGGGACCGGGGAGCTGTTTTTT. It encodes CASSLSARGTGELFF.

This chain connects TRBV19 to TRBJ1-5; TRBD1 aligns across 9 bases. Germline lookup yields CDR1 LNHDA and CDR2 SQIVND (reference sequence). This CDR3 has 13 amino acids. After removal of 7 bases from V and 7 bases from J, the junction contained 5 bases not matched to a gene. DNA of the CDR3: TGTGCCAGTAACAGGGGGCTGGGGCAGCCCCAGCATTTT. It encodes CASNRGLGQPQHF.

Only a few counts were recorded for this clone. The chain couples TRBV4-3 to TRBJ1-2; a weak D match, TRBD1 (6 bases). The CDR3 length is 16 residues. Germline V gene lookup returns CDR1 LGHNA and CDR2 YSLEER. Trimming took off 0 bases at V and 3 bases at J, with 14 bases between the two ends. CDR3 residues: CASSQDWGALYYGYTF. The CDR3 bases are TGCGCCAGCAGCCAAGACTGGGGGGCCCTGTACTATGGCTACACCTTC.

This clone was recorded a few times. The V and J genes are TRBV5-1 and TRBJ2-3, with D possibly TRBD1 on 6 matching bases. Between the trimmed V and J ends, which lost 0 bases and 5 bases, there was a span of 16 bases. CDR1 and CDR2 from the germline V gene are SGHRS and YFSETQ. The CDR3 has 16 amino acids. The DNA for the CDR3 is TGCGCCAGCAGCTTGGCGACGCAGGGGTTCCGAGATACGCAGTATTTT. Its translation is CASSLATQGFRDTQYF.